The 25 T cell receptor beta chains reported below all come from one sample, sequenced in a study of control samples from healthy donors and cancer patients. Some clones are missing from TCRdb's copy, which holds only in-frame ones; the method was immunoSEQ multiplex PCR. The profile covers more than 70,000 clones, with just under 90% appearing a single time and around 19% taken by the ten largest. Input material: PBMCs. These receptors were obtained from a man between 60 and 75 years old with lung cancer.

The chain has TRBV12-3 or TRBV12-4 and TRBJ1-1, with D possibly matching TRBD1 (6 bases). The CDR3 loop spans 13 amino acids. The V end lost 6 bases, the J end lost 5 bases, and 13 bases lay between the germline ends. DNA for the CDR3: TGTGCCAGCAGAACAGGGAGGGGGACTGAAGCTTTCTTT. This encodes CASRTGRGTEAFF.

This clone was seen once. CDR3 sequence reads: CAISESSGFSYEQYF. The CDR3 coding sequence is TGTGCCATCAGTGAGTCATCGGGGTTCTCCTACGAGCAGTACTTC. The chain links TRBV10-3 to TRBJ2-7; D possibly corresponds to TRBD2 (5 bases). This CDR3 region has 15 residues. The germline V gene encodes CDR1 ENHRY and CDR2 SYGVKD. V lost 0 bases to trimming and J lost 0 bases, with 9 bases between them.

V usage is TRBV19 and J usage is TRBJ1-1; weak D call: TRBD1 (5 bases). Germline CDR1 reads LNHDA; CDR2 reads SQIVND (reference sequence). There are 14 residues in the CDR3. V was clipped by 7 bases and J by 1 base, with 13 bases between them. The CDR3 bases are TGTGCCAGTAATCGGGGCTCTTCGAACACTGAAGCTTTCTTT. Amino acids: CASNRGSSNTEAFF.

The gene calls are TRBV6-5 and TRBJ1-5; D is unclear. This CDR3 has 13 amino acids. The germline V gene has CDR1 MNHEY and CDR2 SVGAGI. Trimming took off 5 bases at V and 6 bases at J, with 11 bases between the two ends. The CDR3, as DNA: TGTGCCAGCAGTATCGGGCAGAGTCAGCCCCAGCATTTT. Residues: CASSIGQSQPQHF.

This chain uses TRBV27 with TRBJ1-2, with D tentatively TRBD1 (5 bases). Germline V gene data show CDR1 as MNHEY and CDR2 as SMNVEV (reference sequence). This CDR3 spans 14 amino acids. Trimming removed 7 bases at V and 3 bases at J, with 15 bases between. For the CDR3, the DNA is TGTGCCAGCACGCGGGACGGAATCTACTATGGCTACACCTTC. It is translated as CASTRDGIYYGYTF.

The gene calls are TRBV4-1 and TRBJ2-2, with D maybe TRBD1 (5 bases). Looked up from germline, CDR1 is MGHRA and CDR2 is YSYEKL. The V and J ends lost 4 bases and 4 bases respectively, with 16 bases between them. The CDR3 runs to 16 residues. As DNA, the CDR3 is TGCGCCAGCAGCCTCGGTCAGACAGCGAGCACCGGGGAGCTGTTTTTT. This translates into CASSLGQTASTGELFF.

The chain links TRBV2 to TRBJ1-1; unclear D gene. This CDR3 has 15 amino acids. Germline V gene data show CDR1 as SNHLY and CDR2 as FYNNEI. Trimming left V 9 bases short and J 7 bases short, with 24 bases between. CDR3 DNA: TGTGCCAGGAGTCTTTCTTCGAACACTCGTTTTGAAGCTTTCTTT. Its translation is CARSLSSNTRFEAFF. The full variable domain, in which reference TRBV2 and TRBJ1-1 provide the parts outside the CDR3, is EPEVTQTPSHQVTQMGQEVILRCVPISNHLYFYWYRQILGQKVEFLVSFYNNEISEKSEIFDDQFSVERPDGSNFTLKIRSTKLEDSAMYFCARSLSSNTRFEAFFGQGTRLTVV.

V usage is TRBV6-2 or TRBV6-3 and J usage is TRBJ2-3; D perhaps matches TRBD1 (5 bases). Germline lookup yields CDR1 MNHEY and CDR2 SVGEGT. Between the trimmed V and J ends, which lost 1 base and 3 bases, there was a span of 8 bases. The CDR3 is 14 amino acids. This CDR3 reads CASSYWQGTDTQYF. CDR3 DNA sequence: TGTGCCAGCAGTTACTGGCAGGGAACAGATACGCAGTATTTT.

This clone was seen just once. V usage is TRBV19 and J usage is TRBJ2-7, with 12 positions matching TRBD2. This CDR3 contains 16 residues. J was trimmed by 1 base and V by 1 base; bases with no gene match: 2. Germline-derived CDR1 and CDR2 are LNHDA and SQIVND (reference sequence). CDR3 DNA: TGTGCCAGTAGTATAGGACTAGCGGGGGATTCCTACGAGCAGTACGTC. It codes for CASSIGLAGDSYEQYV.

The chain couples TRBV6-5 to TRBJ2-5; TRBD1 matches at 8 bases. CDR1 and CDR2 from the germline V gene are MNHEY and SVGAGI. V gave up 5 bases and J gave up 5 bases; unmatched junction bases: 7. CDR3 length: 14 amino acids. As DNA, the CDR3 is TGTGCCAGCAGTAACGGACAGGGATGGGAGACCCAGTACTTC. Translation: CASSNGQGWETQYF.

This chain joins TRBV10-2 and TRBJ2-3, with D uncertain. The V and J ends lost 0 bases and 8 bases respectively, with 18 bases between them. The CDR3 covers 16 residues. The germline gives CDR1 WSHSY, CDR2 SAAADI. The CDR3 loop reads CASSESTLARWGTQYF. CDR3 DNA: TGCGCCAGCAGTGAGTCGACGTTGGCTAGATGGGGTACGCAGTATTTT.

The chain couples TRBV14 to TRBJ2-6, with 9 bases that match TRBD1. Losses at the gene ends were 1 base for V and 0 bases for J; bases not matched to a gene: 7. CDR3 length: 19 amino acids. Per germline, CDR1 SGHDN and CDR2 FVKESK. This chain's CDR3 is CASSQGFGTGPSGANVLTF. In nucleotides, the CDR3 is TGTGCCAGCAGCCAAGGTTTCGGGACAGGGCCCTCTGGGGCCAACGTCCTGACTTTC.

CDR3 nucleotides: TGCGCCAGCAGCCAAAACTTAGATGGGAGGAATGGCTACACCTTC. Translation: CASSQNLDGRNGYTF. This rearrangement joins TRBV4-1 to TRBJ1-2, with D uncertain. V was trimmed by 2 bases and J by 6 bases, leaving 16 bases between them. CDR1 and CDR2 from the germline V gene are MGHRA and YSYEKL. This CDR3 contains 15 residues.

The genes are TRBV19 and TRBJ2-4; 8 bases agree with TRBD1. This CDR3 spans 18 amino acids. Per the germline V gene, CDR1 is LNHDA and CDR2 is SQIVND (reference sequence). With V trimmed by 6 bases and J by 1 base, 14 bases remained unmatched. The CDR3 sequence is CASSPRDRSLRAKNIQYF. DNA of the CDR3: TGTGCCAGTAGCCCCCGGGACAGGTCTCTACGGGCCAAAAACATTCAGTACTTC.

As DNA, the CDR3 is TGTGCCAGCAGTTTAGGGACCGAAGCCAAAAACATTCAGTACTTC. Residues: CASSLGTEAKNIQYF. V usage is TRBV27 and J usage is TRBJ2-4; D might be TRBD1 or TRBD2, each matching 5 bases. This CDR3 comprises 15 residues. Germline V CDR1 and CDR2: MNHEY, SMNVEV (reference sequence). Trimming stripped 2 bases from V and 0 bases from J, with 8 bases between.

This clone was seen only a few times. The rearrangement joins TRBV6-6 to TRBJ1-6; TRBD1 aligns across 7 bases. J was trimmed by 0 bases and V by 7 bases; bases with no gene match: 15. CDR1 and CDR2 (germline): MNHNY, SVGAGI (reference sequence). This CDR3 has 19 amino acids. The CDR3 sequence: CASTYREGGQSSYNSPLHF. The CDR3 nucleotides are TGTGCCAGCACCTACCGAGAAGGGGGCCAAAGCTCCTATAATTCACCCCTCCACTTT.

The chain joins TRBV18 to TRBJ2-3, with 7 positions matching TRBD1. The V gene end was trimmed by 3 bases and the J gene end by 0 bases; junction bases not matched to a gene: 6. Germline-derived CDR1 and CDR2 are KGHSH and LQKENI. The CDR3 has 16 amino acids. The CDR3 is CASSPTGTASTDTQYF. The CDR3 coding sequence is TGTGCCAGCTCACCGACGGGGACAGCTAGCACAGATACGCAGTATTTT.

The chain couples TRBV5-4 to TRBJ1-1, with 8 bases matching TRBD1. Trimming at V came to 2 bases and at J to 6 bases, leaving 3 bases not matched to a gene. Germline assignment: CDR1 SGHNT and CDR2 YYREEE (reference sequence). The CDR3 is 13 amino acids. The CDR3 loop reads CASSFQGAPEAFF. CDR3 sequence (DNA): TGTGCCAGCAGCTTTCAGGGGGCGCCTGAAGCTTTCTTT.

This chain uses TRBV6-2 or TRBV6-3 with TRBJ1-4; no definite D call. This CDR3 region has 15 residues. Deletions cut 4 bases from V and 7 bases from J, with 16 bases between. Germline loops: CDR1 MNHEY, CDR2 SVGEGT. CDR3 in amino acids: CASSSRGTTFEKLFF. CDR3 nucleotide sequence: TGTGCCAGCAGTTCCCGAGGCACTACATTTGAAAAACTGTTTTTT.

V gene TRBV2 combines with J gene TRBJ2-1, with 13 bases aligning to TRBD2. The CDR3 contains 15 residues. Germline lookup yields CDR1 SNHLY and CDR2 FYNNEI. V lost 7 bases to trimming and J lost 9 bases; unmatched junction nucleotides: 9. CDR3 region: CASKAGTSGAFEQFF. The DNA for the CDR3 is TGTGCCAGCAAAGCCGGGACTAGCGGGGCCTTTGAGCAGTTCTTC.

V is TRBV27 and J is TRBJ2-1; D gene ambiguous. Germline CDR1 is MNHEY and CDR2 is SMNVEV (reference sequence). V dropped 6 bases and J dropped 1 base, with 7 bases sitting between them. The CDR3 extends over 13 amino acids. CDR3 loop: CASRAPSYNEQFF. CDR3 sequence (DNA): TGTGCCAGCAGGGCTCCTTCCTACAATGAGCAGTTCTTC.

The table lists this clone with a count of one. The V call is TRBV5-1, the J call TRBJ2-2, with D possibly matching TRBD1 (5 bases). Germline V lookup: CDR1 SGHRS, CDR2 YFSETQ. This CDR3 spans 16 amino acids. V dropped 0 bases and J dropped 6 bases, with 15 bases sitting between them. As DNA, the CDR3 is TGCGCCAGCAGCTTGGGGCAGGGAAGGGGCGCCGGGGAGCTGTTTTTT. Translating gives CASSLGQGRGAGELFF.

The V and J genes are TRBV7-9 and TRBJ1-5; tentatively, D is TRBD1 (5 bases). Trimming stripped 1 base from V and 0 bases from J, with 13 bases between. The CDR3 runs 17 residues. Germline assignment: CDR1 SEHNR and CDR2 FQNEAQ (reference sequence). The CDR3 sequence is CASSLGDGDVSNQPQHF. CDR3 DNA sequence: TGTGCCAGCAGCTTAGGGGACGGAGACGTTAGCAATCAGCCCCAGCATTTT.

The chain has TRBV29-1 and TRBJ2-7; 9 nucleotides line up with TRBD1. The CDR3 consists of 13 residues. V lost 6 bases to trimming and J lost 5 bases; unmatched junction nucleotides: 8. Germline CDR1 SQVTM, CDR2 ANQGSEA. CDR3 DNA sequence: TGCAGCGTCCGGGACAGGGAGATCCACGAGCAGTACTTC. This gives the protein CSVRDREIHEQYF.

The chain uses TRBV12-3 or TRBV12-4 and TRBJ2-1, with D perhaps TRBD2 (6 bases). The CDR3 is 11 residues long. With 5 bases removed from V and 14 bases from J, the gap between germline ends came to 13 bases. The CDR3 nucleotides read TGTGCCAGCAGTAGGGACTTCCAAGAGTTCTTC. It specifies CASSRDFQEFF.